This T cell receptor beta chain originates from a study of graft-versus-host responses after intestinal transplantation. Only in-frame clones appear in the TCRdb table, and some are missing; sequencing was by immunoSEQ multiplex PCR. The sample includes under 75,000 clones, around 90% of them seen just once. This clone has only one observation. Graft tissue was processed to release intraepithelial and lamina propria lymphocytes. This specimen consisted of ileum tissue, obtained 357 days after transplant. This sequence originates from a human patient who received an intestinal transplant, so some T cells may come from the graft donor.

This CDR3 is CASSPGGGYNEQFF. Written as DNA, the CDR3 is TGCGCCAGCAGTCCAGGGGGAGGTTACAATGAGCAGTTCTTC. The gene calls are TRBV10-1 and TRBJ2-1; D might be TRBD1 (7 bases). Germline V CDR1 and CDR2: WNHNN, SYGVQD (reference sequence). V dropped 5 bases and J dropped 4 bases, with 12 bases sitting between them. CDR3 length equals 14 residues.